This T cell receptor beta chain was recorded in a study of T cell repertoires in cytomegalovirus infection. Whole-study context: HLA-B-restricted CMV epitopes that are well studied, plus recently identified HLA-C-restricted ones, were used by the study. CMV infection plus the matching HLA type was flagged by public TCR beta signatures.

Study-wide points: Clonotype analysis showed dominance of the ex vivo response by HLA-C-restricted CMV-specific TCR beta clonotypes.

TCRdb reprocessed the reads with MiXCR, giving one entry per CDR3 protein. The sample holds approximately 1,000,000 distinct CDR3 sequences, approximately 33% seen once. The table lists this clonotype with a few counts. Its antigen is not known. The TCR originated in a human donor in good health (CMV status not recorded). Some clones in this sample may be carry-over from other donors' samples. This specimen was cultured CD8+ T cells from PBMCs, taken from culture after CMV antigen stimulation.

This chain's CDR3 is CASSSLVLAPNTGELFF. The CDR3 coding sequence is TGTGCCAGCAGTTCGCTAGTGTTAGCGCCGAACACCGGGGAGCTGTTTTTT. The J gene is TRBJ2-2, the V gene TRBV28; D might be TRBD2 (5 bases). CDR1 MDHEN and CDR2 SYDVKM come from the germline V gene. CDR3 size: 17 residues. The V end was cut by 4 bases, the J end by 0 bases, with 15 bases between.